This T cell receptor beta chain is drawn from a study of T cell responses to AZD1222 COVID-19 vaccine (dated by TCRdb to the early 2020s). Describing the broader study: AZD1222 recipients with second doses at about 4 weeks or about 12 weeks were pooled, because spike-specific TCR depth and breadth did not differ between schedules. A total of 230 to 250 trial participants underwent TCR sequencing, of whom around 210 had received two doses of AZD1222 and about 25 had received two doses of the MenACWY control vaccine. Trial participants were enrolled by age into 18-55, 56-69 and 70-plus year subgroups, with roughly 150, 30 and 60 TCR-sequenced participants respectively. General study outcomes and caveats: Participants were mostly white British, with more females than males. The authors suggested clonal diversity may have been underestimated. Epitopes outside the regions mutated in the B.1.351 and B.1.1.7 variants were reportedly recognized by nearly half of the unique spike-specific TCRs. Conclusions about previously exposed vaccinees are limited, since just a handful of AZD1222 recipients were seropositive for SARS-CoV-2 at baseline. After two AZD1222 doses, spike-specific TCR breadth and depth were significantly higher than at day 0 and than in MenACWY recipients. The whole spike protein was spanned by vaccine-associated CD4 TCRs, and dominant responses were seen in regions 160-218 and 743-854. In the small 56-69-year group, the increase in depth fell short of significance, most likely because of low power. Because no day 14 peak-response samples were available, repertoires were characterized only after the peak T cell response.

The CDR3 regions of human TCRbeta chains were analyzed by immunosequencing. From the authors' description of their analysis: TCRs in the repertoires were compared against a reference library of SARS-CoV-2-specific TCRs that had been generated with the MIRA antigen-specificity platform. Breadth was defined as the fraction of unique TCRs that were SARS-CoV-2-associated, and depth was defined as the fraction of total T cells that were SARS-CoV-2-associated. Each spike-specific TCR was assigned to its reactive spike region and to a CD4 or CD8 class using the MIRA data. Log10-transformed breadth and depth values were compared by one-way ANOVA with Sidak's multiple comparisons tests. In its TCRdb copy, this immuneACCESS table keeps in-frame sequences only and misses some clones. Where compared with another copy, unresolved V genes explain less than half of these, and the others have no known cause. For V, J and clone size, that table is used; D and trimming come from the DNA. The sample table records some 97,000 clones; roughly 89% of these occur just once. The top ten hold about 16% of the sample.

On this clone: Its antigen is still unknown. No much larger clone is present one base from it, and per-base qualities are unavailable.

The CDR3 covers 16 residues, taking in both the cysteine and the phenylalanine. The entry retains the CDR3 DNA only, 48 bases that are in frame from base 1. A distance of 14 bases separates the germline ends of V and J, which lose 0 bases and 4 bases respectively. The germline V gene sets CDR1 to SGHAT and CDR2 to FQNNGV. The sample's time point label is to be understood as: baseline before first vaccination. The vaccinee samples were drawn from two UK trials, COV001 and COV002, one of which was a single-blind randomized controlled phase 2/3 trial testing AZD1222 (ChAdOx1 nCoV-19) in healthy adults. For TCRbeta chain sequencing, PBMC samples were collected from trial participants at day 0 and at day 28 after the second dose.

The receptor was derived from an adult in good health. This chain joins TRBV11-2 to TRBJ2-3; a tentative D match to TRBD2 spans 6 bases. Material: peripheral blood, obtained on day 0 of AZD1222 vaccination. This receptor has the CDR3 CASSLELQRAADTQYF. Read as DNA, the sequence is TGTGCCAGCAGCTTAGAGTTACAGCGGGCCGCAGATACGCAGTATTTT.